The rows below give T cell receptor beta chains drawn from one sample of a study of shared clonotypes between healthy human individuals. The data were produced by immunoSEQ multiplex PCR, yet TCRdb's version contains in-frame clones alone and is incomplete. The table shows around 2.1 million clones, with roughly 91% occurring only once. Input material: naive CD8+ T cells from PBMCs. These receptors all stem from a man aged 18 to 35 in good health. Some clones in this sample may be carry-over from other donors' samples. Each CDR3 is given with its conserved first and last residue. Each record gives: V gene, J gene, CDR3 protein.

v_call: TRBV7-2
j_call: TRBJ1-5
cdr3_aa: CASTGAVNQPQHF

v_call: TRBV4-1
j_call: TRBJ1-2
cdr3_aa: CASSHRGQNYGYTF

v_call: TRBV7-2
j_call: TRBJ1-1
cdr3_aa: CASSFWRTEAFF

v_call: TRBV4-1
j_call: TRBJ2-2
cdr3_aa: CASSQEGFSGRARELFF

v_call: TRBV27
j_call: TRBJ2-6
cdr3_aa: CASSFWTWDGPSGANVLTF

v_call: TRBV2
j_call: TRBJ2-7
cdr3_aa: CASSGASADEQYF

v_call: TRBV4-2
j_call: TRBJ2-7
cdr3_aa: CASSQGWNGPGQNYEQYF

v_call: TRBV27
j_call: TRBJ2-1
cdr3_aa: CASTSVRQGYNEQFF

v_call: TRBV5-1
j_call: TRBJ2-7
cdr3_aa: CASSLVQGVLYEQYF

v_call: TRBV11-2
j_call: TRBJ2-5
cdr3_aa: CASSLYRGMETQYF

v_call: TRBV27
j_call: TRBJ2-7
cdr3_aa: CASSFLLAEYEQYF

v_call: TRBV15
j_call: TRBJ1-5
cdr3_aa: CATSRDFEGTSNQPQHF

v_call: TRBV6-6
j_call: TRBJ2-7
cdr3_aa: CASYPRLAGGYEQYF

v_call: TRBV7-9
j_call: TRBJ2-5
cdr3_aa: CASSHRVGGETQYF

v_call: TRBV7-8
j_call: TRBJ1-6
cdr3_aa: CASSSSWDFYNSPLHF

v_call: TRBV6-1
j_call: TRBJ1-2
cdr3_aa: CASSEVRGGSYGYTF

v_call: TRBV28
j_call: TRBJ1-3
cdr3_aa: CASSFLTGNTIYF

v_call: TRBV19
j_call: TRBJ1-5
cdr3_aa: CASSISGVRGNQPQHF

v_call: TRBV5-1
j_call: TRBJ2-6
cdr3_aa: CASSLGRGSGANVLTF

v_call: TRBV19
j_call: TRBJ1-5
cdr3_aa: CASSIRESQPQHF

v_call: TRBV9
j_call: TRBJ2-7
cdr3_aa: CASSVTGTGSREQYF

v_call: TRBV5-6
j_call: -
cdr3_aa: CASSFSPGPLYEQYF

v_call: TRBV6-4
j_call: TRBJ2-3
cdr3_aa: CASSDSMVGWGTDTQYF

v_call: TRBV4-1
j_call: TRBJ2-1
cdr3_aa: CASSQGEGSEQFF

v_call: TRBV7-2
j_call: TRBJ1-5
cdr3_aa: CASRHRDRQPQHF

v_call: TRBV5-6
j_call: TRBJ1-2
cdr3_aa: CASSLGGVPVYGYTF

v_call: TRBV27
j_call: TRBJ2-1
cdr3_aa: CASSLEWLADEQFF

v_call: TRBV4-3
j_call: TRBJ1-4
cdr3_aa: CASSQADREINEKLFF

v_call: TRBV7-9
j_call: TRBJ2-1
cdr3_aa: CASSLPGGRTYNEQFF

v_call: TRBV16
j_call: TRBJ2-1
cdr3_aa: CASSQYYRDRGYNEQFF

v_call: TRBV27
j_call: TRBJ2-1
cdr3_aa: CASSNSGRRYNEQFF

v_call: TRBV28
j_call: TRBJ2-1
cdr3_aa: CASRASYNEQFF

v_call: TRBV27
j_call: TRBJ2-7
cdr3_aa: CASSLSNGPGEQYF